This TCR beta chain was recovered during a study of beta chain features in type 1 diabetes. General study points: When Type 1 diabetes patients were examined, their TCRB CDR3s proved moderately but significantly shorter in all four CD4+ subsets.

Expressed TCRB transcripts were sequenced because the isolated RNA had all been reverse transcribed beforehand. Libraries were prepared by immunoSEQ multiplex PCR; TCRdb keeps only in-frame clonotypes and omits some of them. The sample carries approximately 270,000 clones, approximately 15% recorded once. This clone appeared once. Its target is unknown. The clonotype was recovered from a man under 40 with type 1 diabetes. The source material was naive CD4+ T cells from blood.

CDR3 region: CASSVRGTNTGELFF. The CDR3 DNA reads as TGTGCCAGCAGCGTCAGGGGGACGAACACCGGGGAGCTGTTTTTT. The chain employs TRBV9 and TRBJ2-2; TRBD1 agrees at 7 bases. The germline V gene has CDR1 SGDLS and CDR2 YYNGEE. V lost 2 bases and J lost 0; bases outside the gene matches: 1. The CDR3 length is 15 residues.